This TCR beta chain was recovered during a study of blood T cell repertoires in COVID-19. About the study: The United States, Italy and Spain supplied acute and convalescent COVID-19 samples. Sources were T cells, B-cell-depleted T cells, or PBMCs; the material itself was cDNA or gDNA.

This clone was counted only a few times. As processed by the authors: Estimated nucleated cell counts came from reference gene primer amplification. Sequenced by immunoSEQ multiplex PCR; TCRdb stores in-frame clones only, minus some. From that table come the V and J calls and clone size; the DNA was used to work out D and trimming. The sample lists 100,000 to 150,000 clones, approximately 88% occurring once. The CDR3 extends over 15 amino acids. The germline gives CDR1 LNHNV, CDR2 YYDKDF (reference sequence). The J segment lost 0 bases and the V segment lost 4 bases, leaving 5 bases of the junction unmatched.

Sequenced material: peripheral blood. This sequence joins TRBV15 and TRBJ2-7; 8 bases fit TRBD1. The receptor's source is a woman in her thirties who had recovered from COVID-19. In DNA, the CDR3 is TGTGCCACCAGCAATCAGGGGGCTCCCTCCTACGAGCAGTACTTC. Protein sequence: CATSNQGAPSYEQYF.